This T cell receptor beta chain emerged from a study of human T cells and chemical hapten exposure. It was the library that attached unique molecular identifiers to individual cDNA molecules. TCRdb used MiXCR to reprocess the RACE reads, holding one entry per CDR3 protein. The sample shows 110,000 to 150,000 distinct CDR3 sequences, approximately 10% of them seen only once. This clonotype was seen more than once but under ten times. Its antigen is not identified. The study's findings and limits: While controls formed fewer of them, expanded TCRs formed significantly more large CDR3 similarity clusters. As the donors had alopecia, their immune response may differ from healthy people's.

The time point denotes: patch test 2, 6 weeks after DPC sensitization. Indicated treatment: therapeutic diphenylcyclopropenone sensitization with weekly scalp DPC. Every donor had alopecia and was 18 to 70 years old; all were suitable for DPC. This receptor was identified in a woman in her 50s with alopecia areata. Some clones in this sample may be carry-over from other donors' samples. This specimen consisted of whole blood, obtained in connection with sensitization to the hapten diphenylcyclopropenone (DPC).

The CDR3 region is CATSLGGRSSYEQYF. CDR3 DNA: TGTGCCACCAGTCTGGGCGGGAGGTCGTCCTACGAGCAGTACTTC. This chain joins TRBV24-1 and TRBJ2-7; TRBD2 matches 8 bases. Trimming removed 6 bases from V and 1 base from J; junction bases left unmatched: 7. Per the germline V gene, CDR1 is KGHDR and CDR2 is SFDVKD. The CDR3 is 15 residues long.